This entry lists 5 T cell receptor beta chains sequenced from one sample in a study of blood T cell repertoires in COVID-19. Some clones are missing from TCRdb's copy, which holds only in-frame ones; the method was immunoSEQ multiplex PCR. This repertoire shows 330,000 or so clones, 88% found once; its top ten account for just over 1%. Sequences were obtained from PBMCs or T cells enriched from blood (not recorded which). Receptors were obtained from a woman in her 30s who had been exposed to COVID-19.

This rearrangement joins TRBV7-3 to TRBJ2-6; D possibly corresponds to TRBD1 (6 bases). V lost 4 bases to trimming and J lost 0 bases, with 13 bases between them. This CDR3 spans 17 amino acids. In germline, CDR1 is SGHTA, CDR2 FQGTGA. CDR3 bases: TGTGCCAGCAGCTCGTACAGGGTAGGCTCTGGGGCCAACGTCCTGACTTTC. It codes for CASSSYRVGSGANVLTF.

The J gene is TRBJ2-7, the V gene TRBV27; D unclear. CDR1 is MNHEY and CDR2 is SMNVEV in the germline V gene (reference sequence). Deletions cut 1 base from V and 1 base from J, with 8 bases between. The CDR3 runs to 14 residues. CDR3 coding DNA: TGTGCCAGCAGTTTATATGGCTGGTCCTACGAGCAGTACTTC. It translates to CASSLYGWSYEQYF.

CDR3 region: CAISGQGDNEQFF. CDR3 bases: TGTGCCATCAGTGGACAGGGAGACAATGAGCAGTTCTTC. The chain combines TRBV10-3 with TRBJ2-1; 7 nucleotides match TRBD1. CDR1 and CDR2 from the germline V gene are ENHRY and SYGVKD. The CDR3 loop spans 13 amino acids. V shed 4 bases, J shed 5 bases, and the junction held 2 bases outside the gene matches.

The rearrangement uses TRBV2 and TRBJ2-4, with 14 nucleotides matching TRBD2. Trimming at V came to 6 bases and at J to 8 bases, leaving 3 bases not matched to a gene. Germline lookup yields CDR1 SNHLY and CDR2 FYNNEI. This CDR3 contains 14 residues. The CDR3 protein is CASRRLAGGDIQYF. The CDR3 coding sequence is TGTGCCAGCAGGCGACTAGCGGGAGGGGACATTCAGTACTTC.

J is TRBJ2-7 and V is TRBV30; possibly TRBD2 for D (6 bases). CDR1 is GTSNPN and CDR2 is SVGIG in the germline V gene (reference sequence). The CDR3 totals 15 residues. Trimming removed 1 base from V and 0 bases from J, with 13 bases in between. In nucleotides, the CDR3 is TGTGCCTGGAGTGGGGCGGGGACTGCCTCCTACGAGCAGTACTTC. Translation: CAWSGAGTASYEQYF.